Detailed here is one T cell receptor beta chain. Its cognate antigen is unknown. This specimen comes from a study of CD8 T cells in Susac syndrome. The overall study: When their blood was taken, the Susac syndrome patients had either not yet had any therapy, were taking corticosteroids, or were taking intravenous immunoglobulin alone.

The study, taken as a whole, reports: By the study's own acknowledgment, its TCR sequencing and HLA analysis included relatively few individuals.

TEMRA cells were enriched by FACS, while CD8+ and CD4+ T cells were obtained through a negative isolation that was performed magnetically. Reverse transcription of roughly 0.45 to 1 ug RNA used random hexamers. Across 54 Vbeta and 13 Jbeta, TCR beta CDR3 was amplified with immunoSEQ multiplex PCR. TCRdb passed the immunoSEQ multiplex PCR reads through MiXCR, listing each CDR3 protein once. The sample holds some 77,000 distinct CDR3 sequences, about 92% seen once. The CDR3 has 16 residues. V trimming: 5 bases; J trimming: 9 bases; junction bases outside the gene matches: 15. Germline V CDR1 and CDR2: SGHTA, FQGNSA.

Material for sequencing was CD4+ T cells from PBMCs. The V and J genes are TRBV7-2 and TRBJ2-5; TRBD1 aligns across 10 bases. The sequence derives from a human donor with Susac syndrome. The CDR3 sequence is CASSPEEGQGSGSQYF. The DNA of the CDR3 is TGTGCCAGCAGCCCGGAAGAGGGACAGGGGAGTGGATCCCAGTACTTC.